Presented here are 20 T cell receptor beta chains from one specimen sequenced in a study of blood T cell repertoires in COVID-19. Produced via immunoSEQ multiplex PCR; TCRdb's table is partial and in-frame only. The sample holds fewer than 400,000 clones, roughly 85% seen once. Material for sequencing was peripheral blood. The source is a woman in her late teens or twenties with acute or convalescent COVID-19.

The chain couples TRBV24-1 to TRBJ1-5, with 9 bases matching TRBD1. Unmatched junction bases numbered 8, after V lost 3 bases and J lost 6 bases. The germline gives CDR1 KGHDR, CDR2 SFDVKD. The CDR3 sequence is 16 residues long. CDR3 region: CATSDGTGLGSQPQHF. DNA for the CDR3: TGTGCCACCAGTGATGGGACAGGGCTCGGGAGTCAGCCCCAGCATTTT.

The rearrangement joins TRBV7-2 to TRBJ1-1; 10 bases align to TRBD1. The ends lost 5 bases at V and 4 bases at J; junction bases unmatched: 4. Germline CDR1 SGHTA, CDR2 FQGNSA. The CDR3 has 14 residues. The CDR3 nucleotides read TGTGCCAGCAGCGCCGGACAGGGGGGCACTGAAGCTTTCTTT. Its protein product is CASSAGQGGTEAFF.

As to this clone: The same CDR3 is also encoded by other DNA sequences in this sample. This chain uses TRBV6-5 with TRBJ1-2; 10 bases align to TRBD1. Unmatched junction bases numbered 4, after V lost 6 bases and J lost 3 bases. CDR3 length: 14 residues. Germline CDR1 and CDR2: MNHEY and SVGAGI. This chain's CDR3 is CASRGTGDYYGYTF. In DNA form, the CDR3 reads TGTGCCAGCAGGGGGACAGGGGACTACTATGGCTACACCTTC.

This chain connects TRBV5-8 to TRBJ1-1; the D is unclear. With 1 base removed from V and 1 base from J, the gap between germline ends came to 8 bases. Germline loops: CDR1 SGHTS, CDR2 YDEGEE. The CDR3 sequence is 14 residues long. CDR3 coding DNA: TGTGCCAGCAGCTTGTGGCAGGCGAACACTGAAGCTTTCTTT. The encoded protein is CASSLWQANTEAFF.

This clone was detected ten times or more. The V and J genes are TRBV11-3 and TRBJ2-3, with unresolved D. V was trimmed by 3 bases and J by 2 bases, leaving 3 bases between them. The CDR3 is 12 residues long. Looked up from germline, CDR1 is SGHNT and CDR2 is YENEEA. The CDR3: CASSFHTDTQYF. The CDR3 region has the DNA TGTGCCAGCAGCTTCCACACAGATACGCAGTATTTT.

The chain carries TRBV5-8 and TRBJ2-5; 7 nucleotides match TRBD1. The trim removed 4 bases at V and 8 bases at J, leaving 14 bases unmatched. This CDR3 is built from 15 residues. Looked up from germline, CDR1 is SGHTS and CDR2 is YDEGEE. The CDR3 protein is CASSASGQYRGTQYF. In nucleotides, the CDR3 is TGTGCCAGCAGCGCGTCAGGACAGTACAGGGGTACCCAGTACTTC. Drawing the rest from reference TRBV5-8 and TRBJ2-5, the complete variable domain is EAGVTQSPTHLIKTRGQQATLRCSPISGHTSVYWYQQALGLGLQFLLWYDEGEERNRGNFPPRFSGRQFPNYSSELNVNALELEDSALYLCASSASGQYRGTQYFGPGTRLLVL.

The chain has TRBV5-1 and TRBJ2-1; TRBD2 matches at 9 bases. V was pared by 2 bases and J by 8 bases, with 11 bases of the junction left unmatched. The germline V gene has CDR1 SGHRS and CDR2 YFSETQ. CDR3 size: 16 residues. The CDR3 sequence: CASSFIGSGSGDEQFF. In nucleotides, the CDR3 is TGCGCCAGCAGCTTCATCGGTAGCGGGAGTGGAGATGAGCAGTTCTTC. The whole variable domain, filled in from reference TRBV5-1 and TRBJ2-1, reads KAGVTQTPRYLIKTRGQQVTLSCSPISGHRSVSWYQQTPGQGLQFLFEYFSETQRNKGNFPGRFSGRQFSNSRSEMNVSTLELGDSALYLCASSFIGSGSGDEQFFGPGTRLTVL.

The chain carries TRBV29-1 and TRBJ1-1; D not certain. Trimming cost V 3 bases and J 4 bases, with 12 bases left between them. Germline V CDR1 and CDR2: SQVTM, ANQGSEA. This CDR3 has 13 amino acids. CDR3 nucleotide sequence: TGCAGCGTTGACTCCGAGAGTTTCACTGAAGCTTTCTTT. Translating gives CSVDSESFTEAFF.

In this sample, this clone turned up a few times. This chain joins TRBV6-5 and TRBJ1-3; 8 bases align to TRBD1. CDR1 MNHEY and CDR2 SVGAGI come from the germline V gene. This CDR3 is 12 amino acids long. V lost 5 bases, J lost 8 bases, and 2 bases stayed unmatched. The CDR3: CASSRDRYTIYF. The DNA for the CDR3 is TGTGCCAGCAGTCGGGACAGGTACACCATATATTTT.

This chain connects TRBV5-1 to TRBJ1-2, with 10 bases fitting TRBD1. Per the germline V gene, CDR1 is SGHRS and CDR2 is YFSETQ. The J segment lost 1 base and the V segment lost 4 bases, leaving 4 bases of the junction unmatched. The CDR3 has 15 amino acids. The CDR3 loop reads CASSPTGGDNYGYTF. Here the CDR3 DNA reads TGCGCCAGCAGCCCGACAGGGGGCGATAACTATGGCTACACCTTC.

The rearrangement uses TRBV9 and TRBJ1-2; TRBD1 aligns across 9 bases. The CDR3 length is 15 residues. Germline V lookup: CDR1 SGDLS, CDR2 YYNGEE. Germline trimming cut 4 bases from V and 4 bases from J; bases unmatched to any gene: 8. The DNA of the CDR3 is TGTGCCAGCAGCCCGGGACAGGGCATCGGCTATGGCTACACCTTC. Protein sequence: CASSPGQGIGYGYTF.

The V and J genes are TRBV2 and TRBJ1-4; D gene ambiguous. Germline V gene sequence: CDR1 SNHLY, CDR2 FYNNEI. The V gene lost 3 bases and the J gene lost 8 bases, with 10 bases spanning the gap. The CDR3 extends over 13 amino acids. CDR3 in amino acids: CASSETRGEKLFF. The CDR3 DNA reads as TGTGCCAGCAGTGAGACGCGAGGGGAAAAACTGTTTTTT.

CDR3 DNA: TGTGCCAGCTCACCAGTTCAGGGGCTCGGGCAGCCCCAGCATTTT. It codes for CASSPVQGLGQPQHF. The rearrangement uses TRBV18 and TRBJ1-5; D is perhaps TRBD1 (6 bases). Trimming stripped 2 bases from V and 7 bases from J, with 15 bases between. This CDR3 spans 15 amino acids. Germline CDR1 reads KGHSH; CDR2 reads LQKENI.

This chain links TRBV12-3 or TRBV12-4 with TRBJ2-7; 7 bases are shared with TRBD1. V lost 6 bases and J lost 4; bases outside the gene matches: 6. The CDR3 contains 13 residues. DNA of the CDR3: TGTGCCAGCAGCCTGACAGGGTCGTACGAGCAGTACTTC. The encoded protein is CASSLTGSYEQYF.

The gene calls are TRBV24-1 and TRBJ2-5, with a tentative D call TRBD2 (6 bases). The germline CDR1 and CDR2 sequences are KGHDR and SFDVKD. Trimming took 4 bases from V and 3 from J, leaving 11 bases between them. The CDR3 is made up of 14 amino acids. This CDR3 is CATSDGGSKETQYF. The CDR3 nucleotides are TGTGCCACCAGTGACGGGGGATCTAAAGAGACCCAGTACTTC.

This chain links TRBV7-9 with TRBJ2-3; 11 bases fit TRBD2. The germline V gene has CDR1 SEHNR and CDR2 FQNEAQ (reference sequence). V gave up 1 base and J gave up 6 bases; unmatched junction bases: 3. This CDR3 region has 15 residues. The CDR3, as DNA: TGTGCCAGCAGCTTAGAACTAGCGGGAGTGGATACGCAGTATTTT. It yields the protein CASSLELAGVDTQYF.

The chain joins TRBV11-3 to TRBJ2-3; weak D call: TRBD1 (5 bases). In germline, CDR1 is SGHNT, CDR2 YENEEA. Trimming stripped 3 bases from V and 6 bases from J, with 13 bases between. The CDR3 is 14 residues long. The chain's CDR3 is CASSLARAPDTQYF. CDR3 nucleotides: TGTGCCAGCAGCTTGGCCAGGGCCCCCGATACGCAGTATTTT.

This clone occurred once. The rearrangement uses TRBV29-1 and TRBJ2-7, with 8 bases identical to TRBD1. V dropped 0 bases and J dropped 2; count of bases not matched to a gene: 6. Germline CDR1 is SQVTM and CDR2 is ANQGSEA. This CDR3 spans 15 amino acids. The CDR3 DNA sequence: TGCAGCGTTGAAGATTGGACAGGGTCTACCTACGAGCAGTACTTC. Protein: CSVEDWTGSTYEQYF.

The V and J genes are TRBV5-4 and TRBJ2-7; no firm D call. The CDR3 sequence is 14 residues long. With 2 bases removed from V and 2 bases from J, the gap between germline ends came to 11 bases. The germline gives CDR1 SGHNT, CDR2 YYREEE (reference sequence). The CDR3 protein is CASSFGAATYEQYF. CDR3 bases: TGTGCCAGCAGCTTTGGAGCAGCCACCTACGAGCAGTACTTC.

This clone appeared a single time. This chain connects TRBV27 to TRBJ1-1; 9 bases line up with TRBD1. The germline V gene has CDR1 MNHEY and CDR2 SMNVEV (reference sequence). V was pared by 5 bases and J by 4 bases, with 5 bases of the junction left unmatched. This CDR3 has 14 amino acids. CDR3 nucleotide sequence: TGTGCCAGCAGTGGGGGGGACAGGGTCACTGAAGCTTTCTTT. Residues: CASSGGDRVTEAFF.